This paragraph reports one T cell receptor beta chain. Its antigen is unidentified. This specimen comes from a study of T cell responses to AZD1222 COVID-19 vaccine. Overall study findings and caveats: Reports indicate that nearly half of spike-specific TCRs are directed at unmutated variant regions. Most donors were white British and more were female, and clonal diversity was possibly underestimated.

Some clones are missing from TCRdb's copy, which holds only in-frame ones; the method was immunoSEQ multiplex PCR. The table records about 180,000 clones, approximately 86% of them present only once. This clonotype originated in an adult who received the AZD1222 COVID-19 vaccine. The material sequenced was peripheral blood, taken 28 days after the second AZD1222 dose.

This CDR3 reads CASSIDRGWQSNQPQHF. The DNA of the CDR3 is TGTGCCAGCAGCATCGACAGGGGATGGCAAAGCAATCAGCCCCAGCATTTT. The chain joins TRBV5-8 to TRBJ1-5, with 8 bases matching TRBD1. The CDR3 totals 17 residues. The V segment lost 4 bases and the J segment 1 base; nucleotides outside the gene matches: 10. CDR1 and CDR2 (germline): SGHTS, YDEGEE. The full variable domain, with the rest looked up from reference TRBV5-8 and TRBJ1-5, is EAGVTQSPTHLIKTRGQQATLRCSPISGHTSVYWYQQALGLGLQFLLWYDEGEERNRGNFPPRFSGRQFPNYSSELNVNALELEDSALYLCASSIDRGWQSNQPQHFGDGTRLSIL.